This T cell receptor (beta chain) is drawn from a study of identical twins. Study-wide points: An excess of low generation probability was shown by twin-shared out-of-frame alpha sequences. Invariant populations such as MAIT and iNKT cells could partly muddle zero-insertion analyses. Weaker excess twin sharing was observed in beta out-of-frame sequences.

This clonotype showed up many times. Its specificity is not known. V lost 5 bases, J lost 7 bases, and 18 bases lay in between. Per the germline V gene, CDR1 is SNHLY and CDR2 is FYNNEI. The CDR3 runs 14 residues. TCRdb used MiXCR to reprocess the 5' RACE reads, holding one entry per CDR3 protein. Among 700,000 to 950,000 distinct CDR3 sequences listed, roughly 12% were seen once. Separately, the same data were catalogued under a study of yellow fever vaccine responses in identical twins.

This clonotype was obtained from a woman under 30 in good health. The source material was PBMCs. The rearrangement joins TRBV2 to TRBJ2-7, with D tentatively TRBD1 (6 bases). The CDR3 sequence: CASSSDTFQGEQYF. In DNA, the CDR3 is TGTGCCAGCAGTTCAGACACCTTTCAGGGGGAGCAGTACTTC. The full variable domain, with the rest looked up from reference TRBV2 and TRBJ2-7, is EPEVTQTPSHQVTQMGQEVILRCVPISNHLYFYWYRQILGQKVEFLVSFYNNEISEKSEIFDDQFSVERPDGSNFTLKIRSTKLEDSAMYFCASSSDTFQGEQYFGPGTRLTVT.